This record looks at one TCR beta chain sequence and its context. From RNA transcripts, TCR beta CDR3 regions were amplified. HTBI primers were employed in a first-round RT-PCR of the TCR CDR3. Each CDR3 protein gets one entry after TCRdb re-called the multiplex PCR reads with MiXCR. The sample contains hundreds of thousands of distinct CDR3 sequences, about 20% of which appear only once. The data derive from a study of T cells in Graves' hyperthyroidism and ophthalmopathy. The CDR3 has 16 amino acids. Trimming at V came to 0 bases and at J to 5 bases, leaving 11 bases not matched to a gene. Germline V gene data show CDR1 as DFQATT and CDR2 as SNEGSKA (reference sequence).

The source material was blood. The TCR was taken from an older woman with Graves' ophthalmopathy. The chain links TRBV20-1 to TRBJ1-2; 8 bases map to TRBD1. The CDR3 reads CSARDVQPGGGYGYTF. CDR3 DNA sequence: TGCAGTGCTAGAGATGTTCAACCAGGGGGCGGATATGGCTACACCTTC.